The entry below gives a single T cell receptor (beta chain) sequence along with its context. Its target is unknown. The data are from a study of monozygotic twins with inflammatory bowel disease. Per individual sample, eight separate reactions were used to make cDNA. One entry per CDR3 protein, without DNA, is what TCRdb gives after re-calling the 5' RACE reads. The data show approximately 400,000 distinct CDR3 sequences, and the top ten clones hold just over 2.5%. Germline V gives CDR1 SQVTM, CDR2 ANQGSEA. This CDR3 contains 16 residues. Study-level points and caveats: Patients with IBD had less TCRbeta diversity (inverse Simpson) than their healthy co-twins. Researchers report that IBD patients shared fewer clonotypes with others than healthy twins, especially amid disease activity.

The receptor comes from a human donor with ulcerative colitis or Crohn's disease, or a healthy co-twin of an affected twin (not recorded which). Sample: blood. V usage is TRBV29-1 and J usage is TRBJ2-3. The CDR3 here is CSVFLYGVSSTDTQYF.